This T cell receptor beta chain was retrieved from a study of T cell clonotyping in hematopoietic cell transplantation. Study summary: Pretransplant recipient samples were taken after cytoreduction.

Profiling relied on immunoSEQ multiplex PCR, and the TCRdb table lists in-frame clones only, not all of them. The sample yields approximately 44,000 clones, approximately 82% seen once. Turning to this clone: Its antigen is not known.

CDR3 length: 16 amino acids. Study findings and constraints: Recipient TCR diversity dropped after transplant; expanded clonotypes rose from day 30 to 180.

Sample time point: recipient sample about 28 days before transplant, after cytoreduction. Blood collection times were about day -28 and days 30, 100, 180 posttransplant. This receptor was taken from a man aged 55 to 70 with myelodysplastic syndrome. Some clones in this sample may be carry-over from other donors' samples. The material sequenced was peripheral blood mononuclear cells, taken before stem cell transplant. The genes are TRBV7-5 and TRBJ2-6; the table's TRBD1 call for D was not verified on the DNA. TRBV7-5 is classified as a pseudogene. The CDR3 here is CARRECRQSRANVLTF. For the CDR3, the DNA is TGTGCCAGAAGAGAGTGTAGACAAAGTCGGGCCAACGTCCTGACTTTC.